This passage covers 29 T cell receptor beta chains from one sample sequenced in a study of T cell changes during pregnancy in multiple sclerosis. Using immunoSEQ multiplex PCR, the repertoire was profiled, and TCRdb retains in-frame clones only, with some absent. The profile covers about 47,000 clones, with 80% to 95% appearing a single time and 0.99% taken by the ten largest. The sample was peripheral blood, taken after pregnancy. These receptors came from a female donor with multiple sclerosis, enrolled in a pregnancy study.

This chain joins TRBV27 and TRBJ1-1; a weak D match, TRBD1 (5 bases). The CDR3 totals 13 residues. From germline, CDR1 is MNHEY and CDR2 SMNVEV (reference sequence). The V end was cut by 10 bases, the J end by 1 base, with 13 bases between. CDR3 in amino acids: CATYAGGNTEAFF. The CDR3 nucleotides read TGTGCCACGTATGCGGGGGGGAACACTGAAGCTTTCTTT.

This rearrangement joins TRBV7-2 to TRBJ1-2, with no clear D. The germline V gene has CDR1 SGHTA and CDR2 FQGNSA. This CDR3 spans 14 amino acids. Trimming pared 5 bases from V and 0 bases from J, leaving 10 bases between. Written as DNA, the CDR3 is TGTGCCAGCAGCCCACTCGTCGCTAACTATGGCTACACCTTC. It translates to CASSPLVANYGYTF.

Only one count was recorded for this clone. The V and J genes are TRBV7-6 and TRBJ1-1; 8 bases match TRBD1. The CDR3 is 14 residues long. Germline assignment: CDR1 SGHVS and CDR2 FNYEAQ. The J segment lost 1 base and the V segment lost 5 bases, leaving 3 bases of the junction unmatched. In DNA, the CDR3 is TGTGCCAGCAGCCCCGGACAGGGGAACACTGAAGCTTTCTTT. It translates to CASSPGQGNTEAFF.

This CDR3 reads CASSQLLLGGTDTQYF. CDR3 in DNA: TGTGCCAGCAGCCAGCTACTCCTAGGGGGCACAGATACGCAGTATTTT. The J gene is TRBJ2-3, the V gene TRBV4-2; possibly TRBD1 for D (5 bases). From germline, CDR1 is LGHNA and CDR2 YNFKEQ. V was trimmed by 3 bases and J by 1 base, leaving 14 bases between them. This CDR3 has 16 residues.

The chain is built from TRBV28 and TRBJ2-7; tentative D call: TRBD2 (5 bases). CDR1 is MDHEN, CDR2 SYDVKM, per germline. Trimming took off 8 bases at V and 7 bases at J, with 15 bases between the two ends. This CDR3 region has 12 residues. The CDR3 coding sequence is TGTGCCAGCGGAAGTGCCCCGGGAGAGCAGTACTTC. This gives the protein CASGSAPGEQYF.

This clone was detected a few times. V is TRBV7-3 and J is TRBJ1-6; TRBD1 might be the D (5 bases). Germline-derived CDR1 and CDR2 are SGHTA and FQGTGA. V lost 8 bases to trimming and J lost 10 bases, with 15 bases between them. The CDR3 has 13 amino acids. The CDR3 DNA reads TGTGCCAGCGGGGCAGTATTTGGATCACCCCTCCACTTT. Translation: CASGAVFGSPLHF.

The V call is TRBV9, the J call TRBJ2-2, with 11 bases lining up with TRBD2. V trimming: 4 bases; J trimming: 5 bases; junction bases outside the gene matches: 7. Germline CDR1 reads SGDLS; CDR2 reads YYNGEE. The CDR3 has 16 residues. CDR3 sequence: CASSPGLAVTTGELFF. The CDR3 DNA follows: TGTGCCAGCAGCCCGGGACTAGCGGTTACGACCGGGGAGCTGTTTTTT.

V is TRBV6-5 and J is TRBJ2-3; D uncertain. The CDR3 is 12 amino acids. Trimming pared 5 bases from V and 4 bases from J, leaving 7 bases between. From germline, CDR1 is MNHEY and CDR2 SVGAGI. The CDR3 loop reads CASSPGADTQYF. DNA of the CDR3: TGTGCCAGCAGTCCCGGAGCAGATACGCAGTATTTT.

This sequence joins TRBV11-2 and TRBJ1-1, with D perhaps matching TRBD1 (5 bases). Germline V lookup: CDR1 SGHAT, CDR2 FQNNGV. The germline V and J ends were trimmed by 3 bases and 7 bases, with 15 bases remaining between them. This CDR3 region has 14 residues. The CDR3 region is CASSFDRVGVEAFF. The CDR3 bases are TGTGCCAGCAGCTTTGACCGGGTAGGGGTTGAAGCTTTCTTT.

V gene TRBV6-4 combines with J gene TRBJ1-2; D remains ambiguous. V was clipped by 3 bases and J by 8 bases, with 7 bases between them. Per germline, CDR1 MRHNA and CDR2 SNTAGT. This CDR3 has 11 amino acids. The CDR3 DNA is TGTGCCAGCAGTGAACATCTGGGCTACACCTTC. It is translated as CASSEHLGYTF.

This clone was detected only once. The rearrangement links TRBV2 to TRBJ2-3; possibly TRBD2 for D (7 bases). V lost 10 bases and J 2 bases, leaving 19 bases between the germline ends. There are 15 residues in the CDR3. Per germline, CDR1 SNHLY and CDR2 FYNNEI. CDR3 sequence: CATRPRGAPTDTQYF. In nucleotides, the CDR3 is TGTGCCACCCGACCCCGGGGGGCGCCCACAGATACGCAGTATTTT. Drawing the rest from reference TRBV2 and TRBJ2-3, the complete variable domain is EPEVTQTPSHQVTQMGQEVILRCVPISNHLYFYWYRQILGQKVEFLVSFYNNEISEKSEIFDDQFSVERPDGSNFTLKIRSTKLEDSAMYFCATRPRGAPTDTQYFGPGTRLTVL.

The genes are TRBV9 and TRBJ1-3, with a weak D call TRBD1 (6 bases). Trimming stripped 3 bases from V and 0 bases from J, with 10 bases between. The germline gives CDR1 SGDLS, CDR2 YYNGEE. The length of the CDR3 is 15 residues. The CDR3: CASSETGVSGNTIYF. In nucleotides, the CDR3 is TGTGCCAGCAGCGAGACAGGAGTCTCTGGAAACACCATATATTTT.

The V gene is TRBV18, the J gene TRBJ1-1, with D possibly being TRBD1 (6 bases). V lost 2 bases to trimming and J lost 7 bases, with 14 bases between them. The CDR3 spans 14 residues. Germline V gene lookup returns CDR1 KGHSH and CDR2 LQKENI. CDR3 coding DNA: TGTGCCAGCTCACCAGCGGGGGGGCAGAATGAAGCTTTCTTT. Translation: CASSPAGGQNEAFF. Combining the CDR3 with reference TRBV18 and TRBJ1-1 gives the whole variable domain NAGVMQNPRHLVRRRGQEARLRCSPMKGHSHVYWYRQLPEEGLKFMVYLQKENIIDESGMPKERFSAEFPKEGPSILRIQQVVRGDSAAYFCASSPAGGQNEAFFGQGTRLTVV.

The V call is TRBV11-3, the J call TRBJ2-7, with TRBD1 matching 7 bases. Trimming removed 4 bases from V and 2 bases from J; junction bases left unmatched: 17. This CDR3 spans 18 amino acids. The germline V gene encodes CDR1 SGHNT and CDR2 YENEEA. CDR3 protein: CASSSLTRDSTITYEQYF. The CDR3 DNA is TGTGCCAGCAGCTCCCTGACTCGGGACAGCACTATTACCTACGAGCAGTACTTC.

The chain has TRBV5-4 and TRBJ2-3, with D tentatively TRBD2 (7 bases). This CDR3 contains 16 residues. Between the trimmed V and J ends, which lost 3 bases and 3 bases, there was a span of 17 bases. Germline values: CDR1 SGHNT, CDR2 YYREEE (reference sequence). The CDR3 coding sequence is TGTGCCAGCAGCTGGGGGGGCTCGGGCGGAACAGATACGCAGTATTTT. Protein product: CASSWGGSGGTDTQYF.

The CDR3 protein is CASSLDGLISPLHF. The CDR3 DNA reads TGTGCCAGCAGTTTGGACGGACTTATATCACCCCTCCACTTT. The J gene is TRBJ1-6, the V gene TRBV27; D is unclear. The CDR3 runs 14 residues. Per the germline V gene, CDR1 is MNHEY and CDR2 is SMNVEV (reference sequence). Trimming removed 3 bases from V and 10 bases from J, with 13 bases in between.

This chain uses TRBV6-5 with TRBJ2-7; perhaps TRBD1 as D (7 bases). V was pared by 0 bases and J by 6 bases, with 18 bases between. Per germline, CDR1 MNHEY and CDR2 SVGAGI. The CDR3 covers 16 residues. This CDR3 reads CASSYSINYRGGEQYF. CDR3 in DNA: TGTGCCAGCAGTTACTCGATAAACTACAGGGGAGGCGAGCAGTACTTC.

The V call is TRBV19, the J call TRBJ1-1; D not resolved. The CDR3 is 14 amino acids. Germline CDR1 is LNHDA and CDR2 is SQIVND (reference sequence). Trimming removed 3 bases from V and 0 bases from J, with 8 bases in between. This chain's CDR3 is CASSIRQLNTEAFF. CDR3 in DNA: TGTGCCAGTAGTATCAGGCAACTGAACACTGAAGCTTTCTTT.

V and J are TRBV18 and TRBJ2-1, with 11 nucleotides matching TRBD2. Germline V gene lookup returns CDR1 KGHSH and CDR2 LQKENI. This CDR3 is built from 15 residues. J was trimmed by 7 bases and V by 0 bases; bases with no gene match: 2. In DNA, the CDR3 is TGTGCCAGCTCACCACCGACTAGCGGGGAAAATGAGCAGTTCTTC. The encoded protein is CASSPPTSGENEQFF.

The chain recombines TRBV20-1 with TRBJ1-1, with TRBD1 as a possible D gene (5 bases). V was shortened by 6 bases and J by 7 bases, with 9 bases between the two germline ends. CDR3 length: 10 amino acids. Looked up from germline, CDR1 is DFQATT and CDR2 is SNEGSKA (reference sequence). This CDR3 reads CSAGTGEAFF. CDR3 DNA sequence: TGCAGTGCCGGTACAGGTGAAGCTTTCTTT.

The V and J genes are TRBV19 and TRBJ1-1; 9 positions match TRBD1. CDR3 size: 15 residues. The junction had 7 bases not matched to a gene; V was cut back by 2 bases and J by 6 bases. The germline gives CDR1 LNHDA, CDR2 SQIVND (reference sequence). The CDR3 DNA reads as TGTGCCAGTAGTATAAAGGGGACAGGGTGGCCTGAAGCTTTCTTT. It encodes CASSIKGTGWPEAFF. Using reference TRBV19 and TRBJ1-1 for the parts outside the CDR3, the full variable domain is DGGITQSPKYLFRKEGQNVTLSCEQNLNHDAMYWYRQDPGQGLRLIYYSQIVNDFQKGDIAEGYSVSREKKESFPLTVTSAQKNPTAFYLCASSIKGTGWPEAFFGQGTRLTVV.

This chain uses TRBV19 with TRBJ1-2; D ambiguous. The CDR3 consists of 13 residues. Germline CDR1 and CDR2: LNHDA and SQIVND (reference sequence). V was pared by 6 bases and J by 4 bases, with 12 bases between. The CDR3 region is CASSLGLIYGYTF. DNA of the CDR3: TGTGCCAGTAGCTTAGGACTGATCTATGGCTACACCTTC.

The chain employs TRBV9 and TRBJ1-3; D gene ambiguous. The CDR3 totals 15 residues. Germline V gene data show CDR1 as SGDLS and CDR2 as YYNGEE. V lost 4 bases and J lost 0, with 11 bases in between. The CDR3 DNA sequence: TGTGCCAGCAGCCAACAGCCAAACTCTGGAAACACCATATATTTT. This gives the protein CASSQQPNSGNTIYF. Together with reference TRBV9 and TRBJ1-3, the CDR3 gives the full variable domain: DSGVTQTPKHLITATGQRVTLRCSPRSGDLSVYWYQQSLDQGLQFLIQYYNGEERAKGNILERFSAQQFPDLHSELNLSSLELGDSALYFCASSQQPNSGNTIYFGEGSWLTVV.

The chain is built from TRBV10-3 and TRBJ2-7, with D perhaps matching TRBD1 (6 bases). Germline CDR1 and CDR2: ENHRY and SYGVKD. The CDR3 is 18 amino acids. V shed 3 bases and J shed 2 bases, with 23 bases lying between them. CDR3 sequence (DNA): TGTGCCATCAGTGACAGGGGCTTTAACCCAATTCGCCCCTACGAGCAGTACTTC. It specifies CAISDRGFNPIRPYEQYF.

The V call is TRBV4-3, the J call TRBJ2-6; D possibly corresponds to TRBD1 (6 bases). CDR3 length: 17 amino acids. V gave up 3 bases and J gave up 9 bases, with 21 bases separating them. The germline gives CDR1 LGHNA, CDR2 YSLEER. In DNA, the CDR3 is TGCGCCAGCAGCCATTTGGGGGCGACAGGCGAGGGCAACGTCCTGACTTTC. Translated, it gives CASSHLGATGEGNVLTF.

The chain combines TRBV4-3 with TRBJ1-6, with a possible D match to TRBD1 (5 bases). The CDR3 totals 15 residues. Germline loops: CDR1 LGHNA, CDR2 YSLEER. V was clipped by 1 base and J by 4 bases, with 8 bases between them. The CDR3 DNA sequence: TGCGCCAGCAGCCAAGGGGGGGAATATAATTCACCCCTCCACTTT. It codes for CASSQGGEYNSPLHF.

The chain recombines TRBV7-9 with TRBJ1-2; 8 bases line up with TRBD1. Trimming removed 5 bases from V and 1 base from J; junction bases left unmatched: 6. This CDR3 has 15 residues. Germline lookup yields CDR1 SEHNR and CDR2 FQNEAQ (reference sequence). This CDR3 reads CASSPWTGINYGYTF. DNA for the CDR3: TGTGCCAGCAGCCCCTGGACAGGGATTAACTATGGCTACACCTTC.

This chain links TRBV7-2 with TRBJ2-5; 9 nucleotides align to TRBD1. The CDR3 covers 16 residues. The V gene's germline CDR1 is SGHTA and CDR2 FQGNSA. V lost 5 bases and J lost 5; bases outside the gene matches: 12. The chain's CDR3 is CASSGGDRAIGETQYF. CDR3 nucleotides: TGTGCCAGCAGCGGGGGGGACAGGGCCATAGGCGAGACCCAGTACTTC.

The V call is TRBV10-3, the J call TRBJ1-2; TRBD1 matches 9 bases. The CDR3 length is 14 residues. Trimming removed 0 bases from V and 8 bases from J; junction bases left unmatched: 4. The germline gives CDR1 ENHRY, CDR2 SYGVKD. CDR3 loop: CAISESTGGGGYTF. The CDR3 DNA follows: TGTGCCATCAGTGAGTCAACAGGGGGCGGCGGCTACACCTTC.